This passage covers 29 T cell receptor beta chains from one sample sequenced in a study of cytomegalovirus exposure and HLA in healthy donors. Libraries were prepared by immunoSEQ multiplex PCR; TCRdb keeps only in-frame clonotypes and omits some of them. The table includes 90,000 to 120,000 clones, almost 96% detected once. Sequenced input: PBMCs. These receptors were obtained from a woman aged 18-29 years in good health and CMV-seronegative.

This chain uses TRBV4-3 with TRBJ2-1; 9 positions match TRBD2. CDR1 and CDR2 from the germline V gene are LGHNA and YSLEER. V lost 3 bases, J lost 4 bases, and 4 bases stayed unmatched. CDR3 size: 15 residues. The CDR3 bases are TGCGCCAGCAGCCAGTCAGCGGGGGGTTACAATGAGCAGTTCTTC. Protein product: CASSQSAGGYNEQFF.

The CDR3 spells CASSLGQGNFYEQYF. As DNA, the CDR3 is TGCGCCAGCAGCTTGGGTCAGGGAAACTTCTACGAGCAGTACTTC. This chain joins TRBV5-1 and TRBJ2-7; D is perhaps TRBD1 (5 bases). The length of the CDR3 is 15 residues. V gave up 0 bases and J gave up 3 bases, with 13 bases separating them. The germline CDR1 and CDR2 sequences are SGHRS and YFSETQ.

The sample holds one count of this clone. The V and J genes are TRBV11-2 and TRBJ1-1, with D possibly TRBD1 on 6 matching bases. V lost 1 base to trimming and J lost 11 bases, with 11 bases between them. The CDR3 loop spans 12 amino acids. Germline-derived CDR1 and CDR2 are SGHAT and FQNNGV. CDR3 region: CASSLGRGNAFF. CDR3 in DNA: TGTGCCAGCAGCTTAGGTAGGGGGAATGCTTTCTTT. Supplemented by reference TRBV11-2 and TRBJ1-1, the full variable domain reads EAGVAQSPRYKIIEKRQSVAFWCNPISGHATLYWYQQILGQGPKLLIQFQNNGVVDDSQLPKDRFSAERLKGVDSTLKIQPAKLEDSAVYLCASSLGRGNAFFGQGTRLTVV.

The chain carries TRBV5-1 and TRBJ2-7, with 7 nucleotides matching TRBD1. Germline CDR1 and CDR2: SGHRS and YFSETQ. The V and J ends lost 4 bases and 0 bases, in that order; junction bases with no gene match: 7. This CDR3 is 15 amino acids long. This CDR3 is CASSEIQGPSYEQYF. As DNA, the CDR3 is TGCGCCAGCAGCGAAATACAGGGGCCCTCCTACGAGCAGTACTTC.

V is TRBV9 and J is TRBJ1-1; D is perhaps TRBD1 (6 bases). Germline loops: CDR1 SGDLS, CDR2 YYNGEE. This CDR3 is 13 amino acids long. Trimming took off 2 bases at V and 3 bases at J, with 8 bases between the two ends. The CDR3 sequence is CASSVDRHTEAFF. CDR3 in DNA: TGTGCCAGCAGCGTTGACAGGCACACTGAAGCTTTCTTT.

The V and J genes are TRBV7-9 and TRBJ1-2; 9 bases align to TRBD1. This CDR3 is 14 amino acids long. V gave up 2 bases and J gave up 8 bases; unmatched junction bases: 6. Germline CDR1 is SEHNR and CDR2 is FQNEAQ (reference sequence). CDR3 amino acids: CASSLKQGAGGYTF. The CDR3 coding sequence is TGTGCCAGCAGCTTAAAACAGGGGGCTGGGGGCTACACCTTC.

The chain employs TRBV5-1 and TRBJ2-3, with TRBD1 as a possible D gene (6 bases). Germline CDR1 reads SGHRS; CDR2 reads YFSETQ. The CDR3 contains 14 residues. The V and J ends lost 0 bases and 5 bases respectively, with 10 bases between them. The chain's CDR3 is CASSLGGQGDTQYF. CDR3 sequence (DNA): TGCGCCAGCAGCTTGGGGGGGCAGGGAGATACGCAGTATTTT.

Here the CDR3 DNA reads TGCGCCAGCAGCCCTGGGACAGGGGGACATCAGCCCCAGCATTTT. Amino acids: CASSPGTGGHQPQHF. The rearrangement uses TRBV5-1 and TRBJ1-5; 11 bases map to TRBD1. V lost 4 bases and J lost 5; bases outside the gene matches: 5. The CDR3 loop spans 15 amino acids. Germline CDR1 and CDR2: SGHRS and YFSETQ.

The CDR3 sequence is CASSSYREAYGYTF. DNA of the CDR3: TGTGCCAGCAGCAGCTACAGGGAAGCCTATGGCTACACCTTC. The rearrangement joins TRBV27 to TRBJ1-2; D is possibly TRBD1 (6 bases). CDR3 length equals 14 residues. The V end was cut by 6 bases, the J end by 4 bases, with 15 bases between. Per the germline V gene, CDR1 is MNHEY and CDR2 is SMNVEV (reference sequence).

This chain joins TRBV6-1 and TRBJ1-3; possibly TRBD1 for D (6 bases). Trimming pared 4 bases from V and 2 bases from J, leaving 12 bases between. The germline V gene encodes CDR1 MNHNS and CDR2 SASEGT. The CDR3 totals 15 residues. CDR3 residues: CASSAQTGTGNTIYF. CDR3 DNA sequence: TGTGCCAGCAGTGCACAGACAGGAACTGGAAACACCATATATTTT.

This chain connects TRBV7-2 to TRBJ2-7; 11 nucleotides line up with TRBD2. Trimming removed 5 bases from V and 4 bases from J; junction bases left unmatched: 7. CDR3 length equals 15 residues. The germline gives CDR1 SGHTA, CDR2 FQGNSA. CDR3 loop: CASSPSGTSGYEQYF. DNA for the CDR3: TGTGCCAGCAGCCCCTCCGGGACTAGCGGTTACGAGCAGTACTTC.

The chain carries TRBV2 and TRBJ1-1; D ambiguous. The V and J ends lost 5 bases and 6 bases respectively, with 10 bases between them. CDR1 and CDR2 (germline): SNHLY, FYNNEI. This CDR3 comprises 12 residues. The CDR3 sequence: CASSLQVSEAFF. The CDR3, as DNA: TGTGCCAGCAGTTTACAAGTATCTGAAGCTTTCTTT.

This clone was recorded once. The rearrangement uses TRBV10-3 and TRBJ1-1; D is possibly TRBD1 (5 bases). This CDR3 region has 16 residues. CDR1 is ENHRY and CDR2 is SYGVKD in the germline V gene. Trimming stripped 0 bases from V and 4 bases from J, with 15 bases between. The CDR3 sequence: CAISESIGSGSTEAFF. CDR3 sequence (DNA): TGTGCCATCAGTGAGTCGATAGGTTCAGGGTCCACTGAAGCTTTCTTT.

The chain joins TRBV6-1 to TRBJ2-1, with D maybe TRBD2 (5 bases). CDR1 and CDR2 (germline): MNHNS, SASEGT. V was trimmed by 8 bases and J by 0 bases, leaving 8 bases between them. The CDR3 extends over 13 amino acids. Written as DNA, the CDR3 is TGTGCCAGCTCGGACTCCTCCTACAATGAGCAGTTCTTC. This gives the protein CASSDSSYNEQFF.

The genes are TRBV5-1 and TRBJ1-1; no firm D call. The CDR3 spans 15 residues. Germline loops: CDR1 SGHRS, CDR2 YFSETQ. Trimming stripped 4 bases from V and 3 bases from J, with 16 bases between. CDR3 in DNA: TGCGCCAGCAGCCTCGGGGTGTTGGGAGACACTGAAGCTTTCTTT. It encodes CASSLGVLGDTEAFF.

The V gene is TRBV28, the J gene TRBJ2-3, with TRBD2 matching 12 bases. This CDR3 has 15 residues. Germline V gives CDR1 MDHEN, CDR2 SYDVKM. V dropped 6 bases and J dropped 3; count of bases not matched to a gene: 4. The CDR3 loop is CASSSGLAGTDTQYF. The CDR3 DNA sequence: TGTGCCAGCAGCAGCGGACTAGCGGGGACAGATACGCAGTATTTT.

V usage is TRBV27 and J usage is TRBJ1-1; 8 bases match TRBD1. V lost 6 bases to trimming and J lost 0 bases; unmatched junction nucleotides: 3. The CDR3 runs 14 residues. Germline V lookup: CDR1 MNHEY, CDR2 SMNVEV (reference sequence). For the CDR3, the DNA is TGTGCCAGCAGCGGACAGGGAATGAACACTGAAGCTTTCTTT. This codes for CASSGQGMNTEAFF.

The gene calls are TRBV6-6 and TRBJ2-7; TRBD1 matches 9 bases. Germline CDR1 MNHNY, CDR2 SVGAGI (reference sequence). CDR3 length: 13 residues. The CDR3 protein is CAAGQGTSLEQYF. Here the CDR3 DNA reads TGTGCAGCCGGACAGGGGACTTCTCTCGAGCAGTACTTC.

Only one count was recorded for this clone. This chain uses TRBV25-1 with TRBJ1-1; D unclear. CDR1 and CDR2 (germline): MGHDK, SYGVNS. Trimming removed 6 bases at V and 8 bases at J, with 10 bases between. The CDR3 length is 11 residues. The CDR3 DNA follows: TGTGCCAGCAGAAACATGGCAGAAGCTTTCTTT. Translated, it gives CASRNMAEAFF.

The rearrangement links TRBV7-9 to TRBJ2-1; no clear D gene. The CDR3 is made up of 10 amino acids. Trimming left V 5 bases short and J 7 bases short, with 3 bases between. The germline gives CDR1 SEHNR, CDR2 FQNEAQ (reference sequence). The CDR3, as DNA: TGTGCCAGCAGCCCAAATGAGCAGTTCTTC. Translated: CASSPNEQFF.

V gene TRBV19 combines with J gene TRBJ1-4, with D tentatively TRBD1 (6 bases). CDR3 size: 15 residues. Trimming cost V 2 bases and J 5 bases, with 12 bases left between them. Germline assignment: CDR1 LNHDA and CDR2 SQIVND (reference sequence). The CDR3: CASSILGQGNEKLFF. The CDR3, as DNA: TGTGCCAGTAGTATATTGGGACAAGGAAATGAAAAACTGTTTTTT.

The rearrangement links TRBV25-1 to TRBJ2-5, with 10 positions matching TRBD1. This CDR3 is built from 15 residues. Trimming at V came to 1 base and at J to 4 bases, leaving 3 bases not matched to a gene. CDR1 is MGHDK and CDR2 is SYGVNS in the germline V gene. The CDR3 bases are TGTGCCAGCAGTGAATCCCGGACAGGGGGAGAGACCCAGTACTTC. Residues: CASSESRTGGETQYF.

V usage is TRBV9 and J usage is TRBJ1-3, with D perhaps matching TRBD1 (6 bases). V lost 0 bases, J lost 2 bases, and 12 bases lay in between. CDR3 length: 16 residues. Germline-derived CDR1 and CDR2 are SGDLS and YYNGEE. In DNA, the CDR3 is TGTGCCAGCAGCGTAGAAATCGGGACAACTGGAAACACCATATATTTT. Its translation is CASSVEIGTTGNTIYF.

The V gene is TRBV5-5, the J gene TRBJ1-2; D call uncertain. This CDR3 spans 14 amino acids. CDR1 is SGHKS, CDR2 YYEKEE, per germline (reference sequence). V was cut by 2 bases and J by 5 bases, with 13 bases left in between. CDR3 sequence reads: CASSFGGNNYGYTF. DNA for the CDR3: TGTGCCAGCAGCTTCGGAGGGAACAATTATGGCTACACCTTC. Filled out from reference TRBV5-5 and TRBJ1-2, the complete variable domain reads DAGVTQSPTHLIKTRGQQVTLRCSPISGHKSVSWYQQVLGQGPQFIFQYYEKEERGRGNFPDRFSARQFPNYSSELNVNALLLGDSALYLCASSFGGNNYGYTFGSGTRLTVV.

CDR3 protein: CASSLGQNDYGYTF. CDR3 in DNA: TGTGCCAGCTCACTAGGACAGAACGACTATGGCTACACCTTC. This chain joins TRBV18 and TRBJ1-2; weak D call: TRBD1 (6 bases). Germline CDR1 and CDR2: KGHSH and LQKENI. Trimming pared 4 bases from V and 3 bases from J, leaving 12 bases between. CDR3 length: 14 residues.

The chain employs TRBV5-1 and TRBJ2-3; perhaps TRBD1 as D (6 bases). The V and J ends lost 2 bases and 0 bases respectively, with 13 bases between them. CDR3 length: 16 residues. Germline CDR1 reads SGHRS; CDR2 reads YFSETQ. The CDR3 loop is CASSFGQTFSTDTQYF. Written as DNA, the CDR3 is TGCGCCAGCAGCTTCGGACAGACCTTTAGCACAGATACGCAGTATTTT.

The gene calls are TRBV2 and TRBJ2-3; tentative D call: TRBD1 (6 bases). Germline V gene sequence: CDR1 SNHLY, CDR2 FYNNEI. CDR3 size: 14 residues. V was trimmed by 5 bases and J by 5 bases, leaving 14 bases between them. The DNA of the CDR3 is TGTGCCAGCAGTAGAAAAGGGGGTTTAGATACGCAGTATTTT. Protein product: CASSRKGGLDTQYF.

J is TRBJ1-1 and V is TRBV11-1, with 11 bases identical to TRBD1. The CDR3 is made up of 16 amino acids. Per the germline V gene, CDR1 is SGHAT and CDR2 is FQDESV (reference sequence). V trimming: 6 bases; J trimming: 6 bases; junction bases outside the gene matches: 12. The CDR3 nucleotides are TGTGCCAGCAGAGACCCTGGGACAGGGGGGTTCGCTGAAGCTTTCTTT. It is translated as CASRDPGTGGFAEAFF.

This chain joins TRBV21-1 and TRBJ2-7; the DNA was not compared with TRBD1, the D call given in the table. TRBV21-1 is a pseudogene segment. The CDR3 is 16 amino acids. The CDR3 loop is CASSKAGGQGQYEQYF. The DNA for the CDR3 is TGTGCCAGCAGCAAAGCGGGAGGACAGGGGCAATACGAGCAGTACTTC.